These 27 T cell receptor beta chains originate from one sample sequenced in a study of CD8 T cells in Susac syndrome. RNA amounts of about 0.5 to 1 ug underwent reverse transcription with random hexamers. MiXCR was run by TCRdb on the immunoSEQ multiplex PCR reads, yielding one entry per CDR3 protein. The sample has 250,000 to 350,000 distinct CDR3 sequences; under 95% are singletons. The specimen was CD4+ T cells from PBMCs. Every receptor here comes from a human donor with multiple sclerosis.

This chain joins TRBV29-1 and TRBJ1-1; TRBD1 matches 8 bases. J lost 12 bases, V lost 7 bases, and 16 bases had no gene match. Germline CDR1 SQVTM, CDR2 ANQGSEA. The CDR3 is 13 amino acids. This CDR3 reads CSASDRDPRGSFF. The CDR3 nucleotides are TGCAGCGCTTCGGACAGGGACCCCCGAGGGTCTTTCTTT.

The chain has TRBV9 and TRBJ2-3, with 10 positions matching TRBD2. CDR3 size: 16 residues. V trimming: 3 bases; J trimming: 6 bases; junction bases outside the gene matches: 10. Per the germline V gene, CDR1 is SGDLS and CDR2 is YYNGEE. The CDR3 sequence: CASSEKSGRVADTQYF. CDR3 DNA: TGTGCCAGCAGCGAGAAGAGCGGGAGGGTGGCGGATACGCAGTATTTT. Full variable domain (outside the CDR3, taken from reference TRBV9 and TRBJ2-3): DSGVTQTPKHLITATGQRVTLRCSPRSGDLSVYWYQQSLDQGLQFLIQYYNGEERAKGNILERFSAQQFPDLHSELNLSSLELGDSALYFCASSEKSGRVADTQYFGPGTRLTVL.

CDR3: CASSLGTVSYEQYF. The CDR3 DNA is TGCGCCAGCAGCTTGGGGACGGTCTCCTACGAGCAGTACTTC. The genes are TRBV5-1 and TRBJ2-7; D gene uncertain. Germline values: CDR1 SGHRS, CDR2 YFSETQ. Trimming took off 0 bases at V and 0 bases at J, with 7 bases between the two ends. The CDR3 extends over 14 amino acids.

The gene calls are TRBV20-1 and TRBJ2-3; D is perhaps TRBD2 (6 bases). V was pared by 5 bases and J by 4 bases, with 16 bases between. This CDR3 has 14 residues. Germline V gene lookup returns CDR1 DFQATT and CDR2 SNEGSKA (reference sequence). The CDR3 region has the DNA TGCAGTGCTTCCCATGCGGGACGGTCAGATACGCAGTATTTT. It specifies CSASHAGRSDTQYF.

This chain connects TRBV7-9 to TRBJ1-6; D not certain. The CDR3 runs 13 residues. Between the trimmed V and J ends, which lost 2 bases and 13 bases, there was a span of 12 bases. Germline V gene lookup returns CDR1 SEHNR and CDR2 FQNEAQ (reference sequence). This CDR3 reads CASSLSGFEPLHF. The DNA of the CDR3 is TGTGCCAGCAGCTTATCCGGGTTTGAGCCCCTCCACTTT. Variable domain in full (rest from reference TRBV7-9 and TRBJ1-6): DTGVSQNPRHKITKRGQNVTFRCDPISEHNRLYWYRQTLGQGPEFLTYFQNEAQLEKSRLLSDRFSAERPKGSFSTLEIQRTEQGDSAMYLCASSLSGFEPLHFGNGTRLTVT.

This rearrangement joins TRBV19 to TRBJ1-5; no clear D gene. The CDR3 covers 14 residues. Per the germline V gene, CDR1 is LNHDA and CDR2 is SQIVND (reference sequence). The V end was cut by 4 bases, the J end by 5 bases, with 12 bases between. This chain's CDR3 is CASSTPPRDQPQHF. The CDR3 nucleotides are TGTGCCAGTAGTACCCCCCCACGTGATCAGCCCCAGCATTTT. Using reference TRBV19 and TRBJ1-5 for the parts outside the CDR3, the full variable domain is DGGITQSPKYLFRKEGQNVTLSCEQNLNHDAMYWYRQDPGQGLRLIYYSQIVNDFQKGDIAEGYSVSREKKESFPLTVTSAQKNPTAFYLCASSTPPRDQPQHFGDGTRLSIL.

This chain links TRBV4-3 with TRBJ1-5; D remains ambiguous. Germline CDR1 reads LGHNA; CDR2 reads YSLEER. V was cut by 0 bases and J by 4 bases, with 13 bases left in between. The CDR3 is made up of 16 amino acids. The CDR3 reads CASSQELRRVNQPQHF. CDR3 nucleotide sequence: TGCGCCAGCAGCCAAGAGCTCCGCAGAGTAAATCAGCCCCAGCATTTT.

The chain has TRBV4-3 and TRBJ2-1; 8 nucleotides match TRBD2. The CDR3 totals 18 residues. Germline trimming cut 3 bases from V and 8 bases from J; bases unmatched to any gene: 18. In germline, CDR1 is LGHNA, CDR2 YSLEER. CDR3 sequence: CASSQHRGGTRRSDEQFF. The CDR3 bases are TGCGCCAGCAGCCAGCACCGTGGCGGGACTAGGCGATCGGATGAGCAGTTCTTC.

V is TRBV27 and J is TRBJ1-5, with a possible D match to TRBD1 (6 bases). Trimming cost V 4 bases and J 4 bases, with 11 bases left between them. The CDR3 has 14 residues. Germline CDR1 MNHEY, CDR2 SMNVEV (reference sequence). The CDR3 coding sequence is TGTGCCAGCAGTTCTACAGGGCTTAATCAGCCCCAGCATTTT. This encodes CASSSTGLNQPQHF.

The V call is TRBV7-9, the J call TRBJ1-1; TRBD1 is a possible D gene (6 bases). The V gene's germline CDR1 is SEHNR and CDR2 FQNEAQ (reference sequence). This CDR3 has 16 amino acids. Trimming stripped 5 bases from V and 1 base from J, with 17 bases between. CDR3 residues: CASSATNRAQNTEAFF. In nucleotides, the CDR3 is TGTGCCAGCAGCGCGACAAACAGGGCCCAGAACACTGAAGCTTTCTTT.

The rearrangement joins TRBV24-1 to TRBJ2-1; 12 nucleotides agree with TRBD2. Germline V gene sequence: CDR1 KGHDR, CDR2 SFDVKD. This CDR3 comprises 19 residues. The V and J ends lost 6 bases and 10 bases, in that order; junction bases with no gene match: 21. The chain's CDR3 is CATSTGTLGLAGTFGEQFF. The CDR3, as DNA: TGTGCCACCAGTACAGGGACCCTAGGACTAGCGGGGACTTTTGGGGAGCAGTTCTTC.

In DNA form, the CDR3 reads TGTGCCAGCAGTTCCACGGGGGCTAGGGAGACCCAGTACTTC. Translated, it gives CASSSTGARETQYF. V gene TRBV12-3 or TRBV12-4 combines with J gene TRBJ2-5; either TRBD1 or TRBD2 may fit D (6 bases each). V was clipped by 4 bases and J by 5 bases, with 14 bases between them. The CDR3 consists of 14 residues.

This sequence joins TRBV20-1 and TRBJ2-2; 9 bases are a match to TRBD1. This CDR3 spans 12 amino acids. Germline V gene lookup returns CDR1 DFQATT and CDR2 SNEGSKA (reference sequence). V lost 6 bases, J lost 6 bases, and 2 bases stayed unmatched. CDR3 in amino acids: CSAHRGPGELFF. DNA of the CDR3: TGCAGTGCCCACAGGGGGCCCGGGGAGCTGTTTTTT.

CDR3 region: CASSPLRVGWGEQFF. In nucleotides, the CDR3 is TGTGCCAGCAGCCCGCTACGGGTGGGGTGGGGTGAGCAGTTCTTC. The chain links TRBV7-2 to TRBJ2-1, with unresolved D. Per germline, CDR1 SGHTA and CDR2 FQGNSA. V was shortened by 5 bases and J by 9 bases, with 20 bases between the two germline ends. This CDR3 is 15 amino acids long.

This chain joins TRBV11-2 and TRBJ2-7, with TRBD2 matching 12 bases. Per the germline V gene, CDR1 is SGHAT and CDR2 is FQNNGV. J was trimmed by 8 bases and V by 4 bases; bases with no gene match: 6. The CDR3 contains 14 residues. CDR3 nucleotides: TGTGCCAGCAGCTCGCTAGCGGGAGGGCCCAAGCAGTACTTC. This sequence encodes CASSSLAGGPKQYF. Supplemented by reference TRBV11-2 and TRBJ2-7, the full variable domain reads EAGVAQSPRYKIIEKRQSVAFWCNPISGHATLYWYQQILGQGPKLLIQFQNNGVVDDSQLPKDRFSAERLKGVDSTLKIQPAKLEDSAVYLCASSSLAGGPKQYFGPGTRLTVT.

This rearrangement joins TRBV12-3 or TRBV12-4 to TRBJ2-7, with 10 bases identical to TRBD2. The junction had 14 bases not matched to a gene; V was cut back by 10 bases and J by 5 bases. This CDR3 has 15 amino acids. The CDR3 spells CATPSWTSGVNEQYF. The DNA for the CDR3 is TGTGCCACCCCCTCTTGGACTAGCGGAGTCAACGAGCAGTACTTC.

The gene calls are TRBV29-1 and TRBJ2-7; no firm D call. The CDR3 is made up of 12 amino acids. CDR1 and CDR2 from the germline V gene are SQVTM and ANQGSEA. With 6 bases removed from V and 2 bases from J, the gap between germline ends came to 11 bases. CDR3 sequence: CSVMTDTYEQYF. DNA for the CDR3: TGCAGCGTAATGACGGATACCTACGAGCAGTACTTC.

The J gene is TRBJ2-7, the V gene TRBV7-2; 10 bases agree with TRBD2. V gave up 4 bases and J gave up 2 bases; unmatched junction bases: 8. The CDR3 is 16 residues long. In germline, CDR1 is SGHTA, CDR2 FQGNSA. The CDR3 reads CASSSLGLAPTYEQYF. CDR3 nucleotide sequence: TGTGCCAGCAGCTCGCTGGGACTAGCGCCAACCTACGAGCAGTACTTC.

CDR3 DNA sequence: TGCAGCGTTGTTGGGCCCAGGGAGACCCAGTACTTC. As protein: CSVVGPRETQYF. The J gene is TRBJ2-5, the V gene TRBV29-1; D gene unclear. The ends were cut back, 4 bases at V and 5 bases at J, with 11 bases in the middle. Germline CDR1 and CDR2: SQVTM and ANQGSEA. This CDR3 spans 12 amino acids.

V is TRBV5-1 and J is TRBJ1-2, with TRBD1 identical over 7 bases. CDR3 size: 14 residues. The ends lost 2 bases at V and 6 bases at J; junction bases unmatched: 7. Germline V gene data show CDR1 as SGHRS and CDR2 as YFSETQ. The CDR3 is CASSFTGTEDGYTF. CDR3 bases: TGCGCCAGCAGCTTTACCGGGACAGAGGATGGCTACACCTTC.

The gene calls are TRBV4-1 and TRBJ2-7; tentatively, D is TRBD2 (5 bases). V lost 1 base and J lost 4, with 14 bases in between. The CDR3 sequence is 15 residues long. Germline CDR1 and CDR2: MGHRA and YSYEKL. In DNA, the CDR3 is TGCGCCAGCAGCCAAGCCCCGGGGATTCTTTACGAGCAGTACTTC. It encodes CASSQAPGILYEQYF.

This clonotype appeared once. J is TRBJ2-1 and V is TRBV6-2 or TRBV6-3, with D perhaps matching TRBD1 (6 bases). CDR1 and CDR2 from the germline V gene are MNHEY and SVGEGT. The CDR3 consists of 16 residues. V was shortened by 2 bases and J by 0 bases, with 11 bases between the two germline ends. The CDR3 nucleotides read TGTGCCAGCAGTTACCTCGACAGGAGCTCCTACAATGAGCAGTTCTTC. Its translation is CASSYLDRSSYNEQFF.

The chain joins TRBV5-4 to TRBJ2-3; D gene ambiguous. Germline V gene data show CDR1 as SGHNT and CDR2 as YYREEE (reference sequence). Trimming cost V 3 bases and J 7 bases, with 6 bases left between them. The CDR3 has 11 amino acids. CDR3 coding DNA: TGTGCCAGCAGCTCCCCGAATACGCAGTATTTT. It encodes CASSSPNTQYF.

The chain employs TRBV7-2 and TRBJ2-1, with 8 bases matching TRBD2. Trimming at V came to 4 bases and at J to 4 bases, leaving 6 bases not matched to a gene. The CDR3 runs 15 residues. CDR1 is SGHTA and CDR2 is FQGNSA in the germline V gene. The CDR3 sequence: CASSSGGLRYNEQFF. CDR3 sequence (DNA): TGTGCCAGCAGCTCGGGGGGGCTGAGGTACAATGAGCAGTTCTTC.

CDR3 amino acids: CASSLSGTRAETQYF. The CDR3 nucleotides read TGTGCCAGCAGCCTATCCGGGACTAGGGCAGAGACCCAGTACTTC. The chain is built from TRBV7-3 and TRBJ2-5; 8 bases fit TRBD2. The J segment lost 4 bases and the V segment lost 5 bases, leaving 9 bases of the junction unmatched. Germline loops: CDR1 SGHTA, CDR2 FQGTGA. The CDR3 runs 15 residues.

In this sample, this clonotype turned up a few times. This rearrangement joins TRBV6-5 to TRBJ2-7; 9 bases are a match to TRBD1. V lost 2 bases and J lost 6; bases outside the gene matches: 5. Per the germline V gene, CDR1 is MNHEY and CDR2 is SVGAGI. CDR3 length: 14 residues. CDR3 amino acids: CASSYRQGVGEQYF. DNA of the CDR3: TGTGCCAGCAGTTACAGACAGGGGGTGGGCGAGCAGTACTTC.

This chain uses TRBV3-1 with TRBJ2-7; tentative D call: TRBD1 (6 bases). V was clipped by 4 bases and J by 3 bases, with 16 bases between them. The germline V gene has CDR1 LGHDT and CDR2 YNNKEL (reference sequence). This CDR3 spans 15 amino acids. CDR3 loop: CASSLYHRTDYEQYF. CDR3 bases: TGTGCCAGCAGCCTATATCACAGGACAGACTACGAGCAGTACTTC.